Below are 9 T cell receptor beta chains sequenced from a single sample in a study of blood T cell repertoires in COVID-19. TCRdb's copy holds only in-frame clones and misses some; the assay was immunoSEQ multiplex PCR. This sample has roughly 280,000 clones; around 90% occur once, and the top ten carry about 3%. Sequenced sample: PBMCs or T cells enriched from blood (not recorded which). These receptors all stem from a man aged 40-55 years who had been exposed to COVID-19.

This chain uses TRBV6-5 with TRBJ1-1, with TRBD1 identical over 8 bases. The CDR3 has 14 amino acids. CDR1 and CDR2 (germline): MNHEY, SVGAGI. Trimming cost V 4 bases and J 6 bases; bases outside gene matches: 7. In DNA, the CDR3 is TGTGCCAGCAGTTGGACAGGGAGAGGTTCTGAAGCTTTCTTT. Its protein product is CASSWTGRGSEAFF.

This clone was counted a few times. V gene TRBV7-9 combines with J gene TRBJ1-1; D perhaps matches TRBD1 (5 bases). The CDR3 runs to 14 residues. Germline CDR1 and CDR2: SEHNR and FQNEAQ (reference sequence). V was shortened by 3 bases and J by 4 bases, with 12 bases between the two germline ends. The CDR3 sequence is CASSFEGVGTEAFF. The CDR3 region has the DNA TGTGCCAGCAGCTTCGAAGGGGTGGGCACTGAAGCTTTCTTT.

This chain connects TRBV5-1 to TRBJ1-2, with TRBD1 identical over 10 bases. Germline V gene data show CDR1 as SGHRS and CDR2 as YFSETQ. J was trimmed by 8 bases and V by 0 bases; bases with no gene match: 4. The CDR3 length is 14 residues. CDR3 loop: CASSLAGQGGGYTF. The CDR3 DNA sequence: TGCGCCAGCAGCTTGGCCGGACAGGGGGGCGGCTACACCTTC.

V gene TRBV29-1 combines with J gene TRBJ2-2; no reliable D call. The germline CDR1 and CDR2 sequences are SQVTM and ANQGSEA. The CDR3 runs to 11 residues. Trimming pared 6 bases from V and 2 bases from J, leaving 4 bases between. The CDR3: CSVRNTGELFF. The CDR3 region has the DNA TGCAGCGTCAGAAACACCGGGGAGCTGTTTTTT.

This clone was recorded once. V and J are TRBV19 and TRBJ1-6; the D is unclear. The CDR3 is 16 amino acids. CDR1 and CDR2 (germline): LNHDA, SQIVND (reference sequence). Trimming took 6 bases from V and 7 from J, leaving 19 bases between them. DNA for the CDR3: TGTGCCAGTAGAGATCCAATAACTGCACGAAATTCACCCCTCCACTTT. It encodes CASRDPITARNSPLHF.

The chain employs TRBV18 and TRBJ2-7; 7 nucleotides match TRBD1. CDR3 length: 14 residues. In germline, CDR1 is KGHSH, CDR2 LQKENI. V lost 3 bases to trimming and J lost 4 bases; unmatched junction nucleotides: 6. DNA of the CDR3: TGTGCCAGCTCACCGACAGGGTTGTCATACGAGCAGTACTTC. Amino acid sequence: CASSPTGLSYEQYF. The variable domain in full, completed from reference TRBV18 and TRBJ2-7, reads NAGVMQNPRHLVRRRGQEARLRCSPMKGHSHVYWYRQLPEEGLKFMVYLQKENIIDESGMPKERFSAEFPKEGPSILRIQQVVRGDSAAYFCASSPTGLSYEQYFGPGTRLTVT.

The chain combines TRBV12-5 with TRBJ1-5; perhaps TRBD1 as D (5 bases). Germline V gives CDR1 LGHNT, CDR2 FRNRAP. V was shortened by 6 bases and J by 1 base, with 13 bases between the two germline ends. The CDR3 extends over 15 amino acids. CDR3 in DNA: TGTGCTAGTGGCCCTACGACAGCGAGCAATCAGCCCCAGCATTTT. It encodes CASGPTTASNQPQHF.

J is TRBJ2-2 and V is TRBV28; TRBD1 aligns across 7 bases. Germline CDR1 is MDHEN and CDR2 is SYDVKM. Trimming cost V 5 bases and J 6 bases; bases outside gene matches: 3. The CDR3 is 13 residues long. CDR3 protein: CASSLTGSGELFF. The DNA for the CDR3 is TGTGCCAGCAGTCTGACAGGGTCCGGGGAGCTGTTTTTT.

The chain carries TRBV7-3 and TRBJ2-2, with 8 bases fitting TRBD1. This CDR3 is built from 15 residues. Germline CDR1 reads SGHTA; CDR2 reads FQGTGA. V lost 0 bases and J lost 4; bases outside the gene matches: 1. CDR3 sequence reads: CASSLTTGATGELFF. CDR3 bases: TGTGCCAGCAGCTTAACGACAGGGGCCACCGGGGAGCTGTTTTTT.